The 20 T cell receptor beta chains below come from one sample, sequenced in a study of identical twins. TCRdb re-analysed the 5' RACE reads in MiXCR, keeping a single row per CDR3 protein. Of 500,000 or so distinct CDR3 sequences listed, 14% are singletons. This sample also appeared in a second study, on yellow fever vaccine responses in identical twins.

Sequenced: CD4+ T cells sorted from blood. The receptors originated from a woman aged 18-29 years in good health.

This clonotype has only a few counts. V usage is TRBV4-3 and J usage is TRBJ2-1; D is unclear. The CDR3 runs 14 residues. Trimming removed 0 bases at V and 8 bases at J, with 11 bases between. Germline V gene data show CDR1 as LGHNA and CDR2 as YSLEER. The CDR3 is CASSQDDVSYEQFF. In DNA, the CDR3 is TGCGCCAGCAGCCAAGACGACGTTTCGTATGAGCAGTTCTTC.

J is TRBJ2-4 and V is TRBV5-1, with 7 bases that match TRBD1. Trimming at V came to 8 bases and at J to 14 bases, leaving 16 bases not matched to a gene. The CDR3 runs 13 residues. CDR1 and CDR2 (germline): SGHRS, YFSETQ. CDR3 in amino acids: CASPSCDREKKYF. The CDR3, as DNA: TGCGCCAGTCCTAGCTGCGACAGGGAGAAGAAGTACTTC.

The genes are TRBV20-1 and TRBJ1-4; D unresolved. CDR1 and CDR2 from the germline V gene are DFQATT and SNEGSKA (reference sequence). Trimming stripped 2 bases from V and 8 bases from J, with 12 bases between. This CDR3 contains 13 residues. This CDR3 is CSARSWEQEKLFF. CDR3 DNA: TGCAGTGCTAGAAGCTGGGAACAAGAAAAACTGTTTTTT.

J is TRBJ1-2 and V is TRBV3-1; TRBD1 matches 7 bases. Losses at the gene ends were 6 bases for V and 4 bases for J; bases not matched to a gene: 11. The CDR3 covers 15 residues. CDR1 LGHDT and CDR2 YNNKEL come from the germline V gene (reference sequence). The CDR3 region has the DNA TGTGCCAGCAGGTCCTCAGGGGGTGGTGGCTATGGCTACACCTTC. Encoded protein: CASRSSGGGGYGYTF.

This clonotype was counted only a few times. The V call is TRBV20-1, the J call TRBJ2-1; 11 bases match TRBD2. J gave up 3 bases and V 5 bases, and 12 bases lay outside the gene matches. Germline CDR1 reads DFQATT; CDR2 reads SNEGSKA (reference sequence). The CDR3 covers 17 residues. CDR3 nucleotides: TGCAGTGCTCCGCTACGTAGCGGGGGGGCCGGCTACAATGAGCAGTTCTTC. Translation: CSAPLRSGGAGYNEQFF.

This clonotype was counted between two and nine times. The gene calls are TRBV5-4 and TRBJ2-1, with 9 bases matching TRBD1. V was clipped by 5 bases and J by 4 bases; unmatched bases: 10. Germline CDR1 SGHNT, CDR2 YYREEE (reference sequence). CDR3 length: 16 residues. The CDR3 DNA is TGTGCCAGCAGATCACAGGGGGCGGTTGGGTACAATGAGCAGTTCTTC. Its translation: CASRSQGAVGYNEQFF.

This clonotype has ten or more counts. The rearrangement uses TRBV12-3 or TRBV12-4 and TRBJ2-5, with D unresolved. The CDR3 runs to 12 residues. Trimming removed 5 bases at V and 10 bases at J, with 14 bases between. CDR3 loop: CASSPGPPGQYF. The DNA of the CDR3 is TGTGCCAGCAGTCCCGGGCCTCCGGGCCAGTACTTC.

This clonotype was picked up a small number of times. The chain joins TRBV20-1 to TRBJ2-2; no clear D gene. Germline V gene sequence: CDR1 DFQATT, CDR2 SNEGSKA (reference sequence). Trimming shortened V by 6 bases and J by 6 bases, and 14 bases separated the two germline ends. The CDR3 has 13 residues. The CDR3 nucleotides are TGCAGTGCCCGTCTTGAGTTTTCCGGGGAGCTGTTTTTT. Translated: CSARLEFSGELFF.

This clonotype has a handful of counts. The V and J genes are TRBV20-1 and TRBJ2-7; D possibly corresponds to TRBD2 (5 bases). Germline assignment: CDR1 DFQATT and CDR2 SNEGSKA (reference sequence). Trimming removed 3 bases at V and 7 bases at J, with 16 bases between. The CDR3 sequence is 13 residues long. The CDR3, as DNA: TGCAGTGCTAGCCTACGGGGTGGAAGAGAGCAGTACTTC. Its protein product is CSASLRGGREQYF.

Only a few counts were recorded for this clonotype. At one end, the junction sequence differs from germline, possibly due to a read error. The chain links TRBV20-1 to TRBJ2-7, with 7 bases matching TRBD1. The CDR3 runs 15 residues. Germline assignment: CDR1 DFQATT and CDR2 SNEGSKA (reference sequence). The CDR3 DNA reads as TGCAGTGCTAGAGCGTTTGGGACAGACTCCTTCGAGCAGTACTTC. It translates to CSARAFGTDSFEQYF.

This sequence joins TRBV6-5 and TRBJ2-7; D gene unclear. V was clipped by 2 bases and J by 3 bases, with 11 bases between them. Germline V gene data show CDR1 as MNHEY and CDR2 as SVGAGI. The CDR3 contains 14 residues. The chain's CDR3 is CASSYGEVNYEQYF. CDR3 DNA: TGTGCCAGCAGTTACGGTGAGGTAAACTACGAGCAGTACTTC.

The rearrangement uses TRBV4-1 and TRBJ2-3; 13 nucleotides align to TRBD2. V lost 1 base to trimming and J lost 4 bases; unmatched junction nucleotides: 5. The CDR3 runs to 17 residues. CDR1 and CDR2 from the germline V gene are MGHRA and YSYEKL. The DNA of the CDR3 is TGCGCCAGCAGCCAAGGGACTAGCGGGAGTTATGCAGATACGCAGTATTTT. It codes for CASSQGTSGSYADTQYF.

This clonotype was detected a few times. This chain joins TRBV5-4 and TRBJ2-1; 9 bases agree with TRBD1. The V gene end was trimmed by 8 bases and the J gene end by 8 bases; junction bases not matched to a gene: 8. The CDR3 runs 13 residues. The germline V gene has CDR1 SGHNT and CDR2 YYREEE (reference sequence). Written as DNA, the CDR3 is TGTGCCAGTCTCGGGACAGGGACCGATGAGCAGTTCTTC. Translation: CASLGTGTDEQFF.

The chain joins TRBV6-1 to TRBJ2-2; 12 bases agree with TRBD2. This CDR3 has 18 amino acids. The ends lost 6 bases at V and 0 bases at J; junction bases unmatched: 8. Per the germline V gene, CDR1 is MNHNS and CDR2 is SASEGT. CDR3 nucleotide sequence: TGTGCCAGCAGGAGACTAGCGGGAGTGGCATCGAACACCGGGGAGCTGTTTTTT. Translated: CASRRLAGVASNTGELFF.

This clonotype was counted between two and nine times. The V gene is TRBV5-6, the J gene TRBJ1-6; D is perhaps TRBD1 (6 bases). CDR1 is SGHDT and CDR2 is YYEEEE in the germline V gene. The ends were cut back, 0 bases at V and 7 bases at J, with 11 bases in the middle. This CDR3 spans 15 amino acids. The CDR3 DNA sequence: TGTGCCAGCAGCTTGGACGTAGGGGGGAATTCACCCCTCCACTTT. This gives the protein CASSLDVGGNSPLHF.

Remarks on this clonotype: A read error may produce the germline difference seen at one junction end. The chain links TRBV9 to TRBJ2-3; D remains ambiguous. Per the germline V gene, CDR1 is SGDLS and CDR2 is YYNGEE. The CDR3 runs to 16 residues. CDR3 amino acids: CASTVEFGTTTDTQYF. Here the CDR3 DNA reads TGTGCCAGCACCGTAGAGTTCGGCACCACCACAGATACGCAGTATTTT.

This clonotype showed up just a few times. J is TRBJ2-7 and V is TRBV12-3 or TRBV12-4; tentative D call: TRBD2 (5 bases). The length of the CDR3 is 11 residues. The V end was cut by 6 bases, the J end by 7 bases, with 10 bases between. CDR3 protein: CASRDRGEQYF. CDR3 in DNA: TGTGCCAGCAGGGACCGCGGGGAGCAGTACTTC.

The CDR3: CASSSISSSSYNEQFF. CDR3 sequence (DNA): TGTGCCAGCAGCTCGATTAGTTCTAGCTCCTACAATGAGCAGTTCTTC. The rearrangement uses TRBV13 and TRBJ2-1, with D unresolved. V lost 4 bases and J lost 0, with 13 bases in between. Germline CDR1 and CDR2: PRHDT and FYEKMQ (reference sequence). The CDR3 has 16 amino acids. Drawing the rest from reference TRBV13 and TRBJ2-1, the complete variable domain is AAGVIQSPRHLIKEKRETATLKCYPIPRHDTVYWYQQGPGQDPQFLISFYEKMQSDKGSIPDRFSAQQFSDYHSELNMSSLELGDSALYFCASSSISSSSYNEQFFGPGTRLTVL.

This clonotype has more than one count but fewer than ten. The rearrangement links TRBV2 to TRBJ1-2; D not resolved. Trimming removed 4 bases at V and 2 bases at J, with 8 bases between. Germline-derived CDR1 and CDR2 are SNHLY and FYNNEI. The CDR3 has 13 residues. The CDR3, as DNA: TGTGCCAGCAGTGCCGACAACAACTATGGCTACACCTTC. Translating gives CASSADNNYGYTF.

The chain carries TRBV5-1 and TRBJ2-3; the match to TRBD1 covers 11 bases. The CDR3 runs 16 residues. Germline assignment: CDR1 SGHRS and CDR2 YFSETQ. V shed 3 bases, J shed 4 bases, and the junction held 7 bases outside the gene matches. As DNA, the CDR3 is TGCGCCAGCAGCTCGCACGGGACAGGGGGATCAGATACGCAGTATTTT. It specifies CASSSHGTGGSDTQYF.